The 8 T cell receptor beta chains below were found in one sample sequenced in a study of T cells in Graves' hyperthyroidism and ophthalmopathy. TCR beta CDR3 regions were amplified from RNA transcripts. The HTBI set primed first-round TCR CDR3 RT-PCR. TCRdb passed the multiplex PCR reads through MiXCR, listing each CDR3 protein once. The data contain about 550,000 distinct CDR3 sequences, roughly 20% of them singletons. Sequencing was done on a sample of blood. All receptors come from a man aged 18-30 years with Graves' hyperthyroidism.

In regard to this clonotype: Given a much more abundant clone one base away, this may be a read error. This chain links TRBV15 with TRBJ2-4; unclear D gene. This CDR3 is 11 amino acids long. Per the germline V gene, CDR1 is LNHNV and CDR2 is YYDKDF (reference sequence). The CDR3 coding sequence is TGTGCCACCAGCAGTTTTGACATTAAGTACTTC. Amino acid sequence: CATSSFDIKYF.

This clonotype appeared many times. The chain carries TRBV5-5 and TRBJ2-7; 8 bases fit TRBD2. In germline, CDR1 is SGHKS, CDR2 YYEKEE (reference sequence). The CDR3 totals 13 residues. The V and J ends lost 4 bases and 2 bases, in that order; junction bases with no gene match: 2. The chain's CDR3 is CASSIAGPYEQYF. CDR3 in DNA: TGTGCCAGCAGCATAGCGGGGCCCTACGAGCAGTACTTC.

This clonotype was picked up many times. The chain employs TRBV7-8 and TRBJ2-7; 10 bases align to TRBD1. The germline V gene has CDR1 SGHVS and CDR2 FQNEAQ. The CDR3 length is 16 residues. Losses at the gene ends were 4 bases for V and 1 base for J; bases not matched to a gene: 7. The CDR3 DNA reads as TGTGCCAGCAGCTCCAGCTGGGACAGGGGTTCCTACGAGCAGTACTTC. Translation gives CASSSSWDRGSYEQYF.

This clonotype was observed many times. J is TRBJ2-7 and V is TRBV28; 12 bases match TRBD2. The CDR3 totals 14 residues. V was pared by 7 bases and J by 2 bases, with 3 bases of the junction left unmatched. CDR1 is MDHEN and CDR2 is SYDVKM in the germline V gene. CDR3 DNA: TGTGCCAGCACCCCTAGCGGGGGGGCCTACGAGCAGTACTTC. This sequence encodes CASTPSGGAYEQYF.

This clonotype has ten or more counts. This chain uses TRBV6-1 with TRBJ2-5, with a possible D match to TRBD2 (7 bases). In germline, CDR1 is MNHNS, CDR2 SASEGT. V lost 0 bases to trimming and J lost 4 bases, with 18 bases between them. CDR3 size: 17 residues. For the CDR3, the DNA is TGTGCCAGCAGTGAAGCGCTTGGGGGGGGGCCAGGAGAGACCCAGTACTTC. This gives the protein CASSEALGGGPGETQYF.

This clonotype showed up just a few times. The V call is TRBV29-1, the J call TRBJ1-1; D perhaps matches TRBD1 (5 bases). Trimming shortened V by 3 bases and J by 1 base, and 9 bases separated the two germline ends. The CDR3 is 13 residues long. CDR1 SQVTM and CDR2 ANQGSEA come from the germline V gene. The CDR3 DNA follows: TGCAGCGTTGACAGGGCCCCGAACACTGAAGCTTTCTTT. Its protein product is CSVDRAPNTEAFF.

This clonotype was observed at least ten times. This chain joins TRBV12-5 and TRBJ2-5; weak D call: TRBD2 (6 bases). V shed 5 bases and J shed 3 bases, with 13 bases lying between them. Germline CDR1 and CDR2: LGHNT and FRNRAP. The CDR3 extends over 14 amino acids. CDR3 in DNA: TGTGCTAGTGGTCAGGACCCGGGGGAAGAGACCCAGTACTTC. Translated: CASGQDPGEETQYF.

The table lists this clonotype with many counts. The chain carries TRBV7-6 and TRBJ2-2; the match to TRBD1 covers 8 bases. This CDR3 is 15 amino acids long. Germline CDR1 SGHVS, CDR2 FNYEAQ. Losses at the gene ends were 5 bases for V and 4 bases for J; bases not matched to a gene: 6. CDR3 loop: CASSPIDRGTGELFF. The DNA of the CDR3 is TGTGCCAGCAGCCCGATCGACAGGGGCACCGGGGAGCTGTTTTTT.